The clone carrying this T cell receptor beta chain occurred many times. Its antigen is not known. The record originates from a study of early T cells in non-severe SARS-CoV-2 infection. Background on the study: Sequencing targeted bulk RNA from unsorted whole blood, leaving chains unpaired. Study results and caveats: Comparison of clonotypes with VDJdb favored anti-spike CD8 responses while missing private and CD4 specificities.

The TCR library protocol attached unique molecular identifiers to the individual cDNA molecules. MiXCR was run by TCRdb on the 5' RACE reads, yielding one entry per CDR3 protein. Of tens of thousands of distinct CDR3 sequences in the sample, about 5% are singletons; the top ten hold 15% to 20%. The CDR3 spans 13 residues. Between the trimmed V and J ends, which lost 2 bases and 7 bases, there was a span of 9 bases. Germline CDR1 and CDR2: LGHDT and YNNKEL (reference sequence). The material sequenced was whole blood. The V gene is TRBV3-1, the J gene TRBJ2-1, with D possibly matching TRBD1 (5 bases). The receptor was derived from an adult who was a healthcare worker with PCR-confirmed SARS-CoV-2 infection or an uninfected control (not recorded which). The CDR3 loop is CASSQWQGNEQFF. CDR3 sequence (DNA): TGTGCCAGCAGCCAATGGCAGGGTAATGAGCAGTTCTTC.